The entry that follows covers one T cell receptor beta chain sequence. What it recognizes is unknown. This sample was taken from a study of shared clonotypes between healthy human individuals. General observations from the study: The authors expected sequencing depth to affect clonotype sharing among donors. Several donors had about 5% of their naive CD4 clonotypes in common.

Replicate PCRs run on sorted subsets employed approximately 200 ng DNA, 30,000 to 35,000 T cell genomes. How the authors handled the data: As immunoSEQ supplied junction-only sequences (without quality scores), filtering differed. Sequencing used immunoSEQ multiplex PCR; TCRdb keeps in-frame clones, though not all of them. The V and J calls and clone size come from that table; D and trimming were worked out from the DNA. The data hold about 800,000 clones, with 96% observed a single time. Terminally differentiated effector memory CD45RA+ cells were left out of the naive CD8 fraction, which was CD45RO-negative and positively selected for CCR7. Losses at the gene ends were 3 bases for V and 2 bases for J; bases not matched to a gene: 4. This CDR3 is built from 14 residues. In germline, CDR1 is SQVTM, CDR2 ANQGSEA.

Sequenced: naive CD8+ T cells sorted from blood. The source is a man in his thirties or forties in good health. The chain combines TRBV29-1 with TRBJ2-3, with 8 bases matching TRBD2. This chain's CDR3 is CSVDGGRYTDTQYF. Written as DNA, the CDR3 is TGCAGCGTTGATGGCGGGAGGTACACAGATACGCAGTATTTT.